This T cell receptor beta chain derives from a study of regulatory T cells in long-lasting Graves disease. This clonotype was observed many times. Its specificity is unknown. The time point: newly diagnosed GD, antithyroid drugs for less than 3 months. Extracted RNA from PBMCs served as the source of the TCR library. CDR3 regions were amplified by Arm-PCR using iRepertoire HTBI primers to build TCR beta libraries. TCRdb re-derived calls from the multiplex PCR reads in MiXCR, one entry per CDR3 protein. The sample holds about 560,000 distinct CDR3 sequences, more than 15% seen once. This CDR3 is 15 amino acids long. Germline V gene sequence: CDR1 MDHEN, CDR2 SYDVKM. V lost 7 bases to trimming and J lost 2 bases, with 15 bases between them. Study-wide results and caveats: Repertoires from persistent disease leaned toward TRBV28, TRBJ1-2 and TRBJ2-5.

The sample was also reused in another study, on T cells in Graves' hyperthyroidism and ophthalmopathy. That source notes: Orbital computed tomography and thyroid ultrasound, together with serum TRAb and thyroxine and clinical symptoms, were used for diagnoses. TCR CDR3 underwent first-round RT-PCR with the HTBI primer set.

The sequence was obtained from a young man with Graves disease. The sample consisted of peripheral blood mononuclear cells (PBMCs), taken at new diagnosis, from a patient treated with antithyroid drugs. The chain recombines TRBV28 with TRBJ1-5; weak D call: TRBD1 (6 bases). CDR3 in amino acids: CASTQQGGGNQPQHF. In DNA form, the CDR3 reads TGTGCCAGCACCCAACAGGGTGGGGGCAATCAGCCCCAGCATTTT.